This entry describes one T cell receptor beta chain. Its antigen remains unknown. Cells are PBMCs isolated from 10 ml of fresh blood. This CDR3 has 15 amino acids. The junction had 6 bases not matched to a gene; V was cut back by 3 bases and J by 5 bases. CDR1 is MGHDK and CDR2 is SYGVNS in the germline V gene. RNA transcripts were the template for amplifying TCR beta CDR3 regions. First-round RT-PCR of the TCR CDR3 relied on the HTBI primer set. TCRdb passed the multiplex PCR reads through MiXCR, listing each CDR3 protein once. Seen here are some 24,000 distinct CDR3 sequences, approximately 49% observed once, and the top ten hold around 23%. This record comes from a study of T cells in Graves' hyperthyroidism and ophthalmopathy. Looking at the study overall: Staff took peripheral blood when the initial diagnosis was made, before any treatment began. Findings and limits, study-wide: Stable hyperthyroidism was separated from ophthalmopathy by a model based on 13 V-J features.

The chain recombines TRBV25-1 with TRBJ1-4; TRBD1 agrees at 7 bases. This TCR was recovered from a woman in her thirties or forties with Graves' hyperthyroidism that later progressed to Graves' ophthalmopathy. The sequenced sample was blood. The CDR3 region has the DNA TGTGCCAGCAGTGAGAGACAGGGAGGAAATGAAAAACTGTTTTTT. Its translation: CASSERQGGNEKLFF.